This TCR beta chain derives from a study of T-cell reconstitution after alpha-beta-depleted transplantation in children. The study, taken as a whole, reports: T-cell counts and diversity at one year post-transplant came mainly from newly produced T cells. Reports say that about two months after transplant, the alpha-beta T cells came out of several hundred graft clones that had expanded.

The germline gives CDR1 SGHDT, CDR2 YYEEEE. The CDR3 runs to 15 residues. Trimming took 0 bases from V and 2 from J, leaving 9 bases between them. Unique molecular identifiers were used to barcode this TCRbeta library. MiXCR, applied by TCRdb to the PCR reads, yields one record per CDR3 protein. The top ten hold roughly a tenth of the sample, which has 95,000 to 150,000 distinct CDR3 sequences, roughly 23% seen once. This clonotype was seen only a few times. Its target is not known. Sequences were derived from PBMCs, mostly from graft donor cells, sampled 180 days after TCRalphabeta/CD19-depleted stem cell transplant. The origin of this receptor is a male patient aged 2 to 10 who had a stem cell transplant for chronic granulomatous disease, so the T cells may come from the graft donor. This sequence joins TRBV5-6 and TRBJ2-1; D is ambiguous. The CDR3: CASSLAIRTYNEQFF. For the CDR3, the DNA is TGTGCCAGCAGCTTGGCGATCAGGACCTACAATGAGCAGTTCTTC.